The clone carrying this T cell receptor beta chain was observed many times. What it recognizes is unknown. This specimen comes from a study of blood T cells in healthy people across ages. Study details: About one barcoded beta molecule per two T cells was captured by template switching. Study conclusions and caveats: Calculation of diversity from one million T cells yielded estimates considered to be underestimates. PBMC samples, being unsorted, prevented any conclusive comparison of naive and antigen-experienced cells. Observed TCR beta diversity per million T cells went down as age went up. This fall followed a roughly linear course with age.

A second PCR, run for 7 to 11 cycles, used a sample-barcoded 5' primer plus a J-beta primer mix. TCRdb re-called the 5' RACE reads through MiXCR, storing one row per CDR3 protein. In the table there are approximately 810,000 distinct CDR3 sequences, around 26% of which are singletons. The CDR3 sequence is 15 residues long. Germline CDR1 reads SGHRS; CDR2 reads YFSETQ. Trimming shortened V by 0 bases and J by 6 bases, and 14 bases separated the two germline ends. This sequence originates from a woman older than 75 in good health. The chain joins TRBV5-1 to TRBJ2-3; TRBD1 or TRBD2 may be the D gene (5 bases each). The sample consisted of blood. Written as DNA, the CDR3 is TGCGCCAGCAGCTTGGGGGGACGGACGATGGATACGCAGTATTTT. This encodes CASSLGGRTMDTQYF.